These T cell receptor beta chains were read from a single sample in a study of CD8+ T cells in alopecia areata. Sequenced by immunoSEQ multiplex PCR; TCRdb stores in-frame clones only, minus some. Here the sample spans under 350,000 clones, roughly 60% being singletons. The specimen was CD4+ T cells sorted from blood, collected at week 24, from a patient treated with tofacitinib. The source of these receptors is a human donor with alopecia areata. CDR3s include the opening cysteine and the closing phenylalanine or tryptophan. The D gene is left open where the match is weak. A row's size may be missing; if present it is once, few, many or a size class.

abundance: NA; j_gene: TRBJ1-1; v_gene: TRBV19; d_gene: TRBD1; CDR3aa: CASSIGTAEAFF; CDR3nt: TGTGCCAGTAGTATCGGGACAGCTGAAGCTTTCTTT
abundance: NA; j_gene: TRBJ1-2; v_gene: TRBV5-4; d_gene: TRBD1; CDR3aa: CASSPGTGGLPNGYTF; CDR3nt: TGTGCCAGCAGCCCCGGGACAGGGGGCCTACCCAATGGCTACACCTTC
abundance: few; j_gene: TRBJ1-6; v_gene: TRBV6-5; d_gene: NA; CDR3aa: CASRRAIDSPLHF; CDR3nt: TGTGCCAGCAGAAGGGCAATTGATTCACCCCTCCACTTT
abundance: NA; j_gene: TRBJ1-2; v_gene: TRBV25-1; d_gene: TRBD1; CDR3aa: CASSVTGRGSGYTF; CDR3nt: TGTGCCAGCAGTGTGACAGGGAGGGGTAGTGGCTACACCTTC
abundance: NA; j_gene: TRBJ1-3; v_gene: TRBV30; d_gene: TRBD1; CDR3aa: CAWISLRGNTIYF; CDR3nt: TGTGCCTGGATTTCCCTCAGGGGGAACACCATATATTTT
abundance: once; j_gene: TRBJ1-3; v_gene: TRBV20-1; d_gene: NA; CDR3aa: CSARTGNTIYF; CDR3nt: TGCAGTGCTAGAACTGGAAACACCATATATTTT
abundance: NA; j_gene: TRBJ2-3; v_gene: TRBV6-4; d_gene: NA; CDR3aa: CASTPDAGDTQYF; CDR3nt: TGTGCCAGCACTCCCGATGCAGGAGATACGCAGTATTTT
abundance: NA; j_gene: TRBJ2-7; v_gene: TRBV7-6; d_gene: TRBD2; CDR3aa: CASSYLAGALGPYEQYF; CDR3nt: TGTGCCAGCAGCTACCTAGCGGGTGCCCTGGGGCCCTACGAGCAGTACTTC
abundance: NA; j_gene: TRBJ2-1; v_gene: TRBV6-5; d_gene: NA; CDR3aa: CASRPPGGYNEQFF; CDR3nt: TGTGCCAGCAGGCCCCCCGGGGGTTACAATGAGCAGTTCTTC
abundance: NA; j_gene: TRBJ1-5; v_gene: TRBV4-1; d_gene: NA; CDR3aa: CASSHGQGQNQPQHF; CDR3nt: TGCGCCAGCAGCCATGGGCAGGGGCAAAATCAGCCCCAGCATTTT
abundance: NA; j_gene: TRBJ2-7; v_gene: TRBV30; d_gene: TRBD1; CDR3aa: CAWSRDRAHEQYF; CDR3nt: TGTGCCTGGAGCCGGGACAGGGCCCACGAGCAGTACTTC
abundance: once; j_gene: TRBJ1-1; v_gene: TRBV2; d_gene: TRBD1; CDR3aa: CARRDREAFF; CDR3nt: TGTGCCAGAAGGGACAGGGAAGCTTTCTTT
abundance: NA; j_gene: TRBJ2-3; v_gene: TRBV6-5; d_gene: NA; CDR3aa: CASSRLDTQYF; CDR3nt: TGTGCCAGCTCCAGACTAGATACGCAGTATTTT
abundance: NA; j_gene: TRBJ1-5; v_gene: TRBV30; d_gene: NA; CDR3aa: CAWNRAGGLEPQHF; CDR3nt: TGTGCCTGGAATAGGGCAGGCGGTCTGGAGCCCCAGCATTTT
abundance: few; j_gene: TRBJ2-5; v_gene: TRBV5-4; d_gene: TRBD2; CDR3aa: CASSAPLAALKETQYF; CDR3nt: TGTGCCAGCAGCGCCCCACTAGCGGCACTAAAAGAGACCCAGTACTTC
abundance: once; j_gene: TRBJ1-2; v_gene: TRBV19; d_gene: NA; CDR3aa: CASSTQGRRGGYTF; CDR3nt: TGTGCCAGTAGTACTCAAGGGAGGCGCGGAGGCTACACCTTC
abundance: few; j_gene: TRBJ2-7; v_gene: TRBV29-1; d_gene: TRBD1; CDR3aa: CSVVGDRGHNYEQYF; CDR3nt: TGCAGCGTTGTGGGCGACAGGGGGCACAACTACGAGCAGTACTTC
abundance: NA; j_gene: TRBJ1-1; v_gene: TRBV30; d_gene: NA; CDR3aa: CAWTVLGDTEAFF; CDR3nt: TGTGCCTGGACCGTACTTGGGGACACTGAAGCTTTCTTT
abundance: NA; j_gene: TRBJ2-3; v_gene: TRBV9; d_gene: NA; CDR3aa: CASSVGGASGTDTQYF; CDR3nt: TGTGCCAGCAGCGTAGGTGGGGCTAGCGGCACAGATACGCAGTATTTT
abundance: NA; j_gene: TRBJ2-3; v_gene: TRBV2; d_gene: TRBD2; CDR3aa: CASSRLADTQYF; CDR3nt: TGTGCCAGCAGTAGACTAGCTGATACGCAGTATTTT
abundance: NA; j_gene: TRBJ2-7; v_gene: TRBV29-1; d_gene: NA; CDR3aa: CSVGGSPYEQYF; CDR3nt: TGCAGCGTTGGTGGGAGCCCCTACGAGCAGTACTTC
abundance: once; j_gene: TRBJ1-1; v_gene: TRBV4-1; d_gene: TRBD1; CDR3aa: CASSEWDRGPRTEAFF; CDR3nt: TGCGCCAGCAGCGAATGGGACAGGGGGCCGAGGACTGAAGCTTTCTTT
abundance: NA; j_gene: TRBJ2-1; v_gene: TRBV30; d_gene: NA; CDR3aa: CAWSVVFGGGVSSYNEQFF; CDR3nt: TGTGCCTGGAGTGTGGTGTTCGGCGGGGGCGTAAGCTCCTACAATGAGCAGTTCTTC
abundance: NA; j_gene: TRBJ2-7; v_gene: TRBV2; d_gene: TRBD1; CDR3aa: CASSVDRDYEQYF; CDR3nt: TGTGCCAGCAGTGTTGACAGGGACTACGAGCAGTACTTC
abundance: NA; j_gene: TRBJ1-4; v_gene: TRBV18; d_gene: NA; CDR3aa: CASSPEGGGEKLFF; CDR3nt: TGTGCCAGCTCACCGGAGGGGGGTGGAGAAAAACTGTTTTTT
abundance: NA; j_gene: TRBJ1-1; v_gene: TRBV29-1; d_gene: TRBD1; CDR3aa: CSVALDRDDTEAFF; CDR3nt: TGCAGCGTTGCTCTGGACAGGGATGACACTGAAGCTTTCTTT
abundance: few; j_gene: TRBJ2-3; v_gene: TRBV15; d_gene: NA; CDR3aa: CATARGSTDTQYF; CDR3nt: TGTGCCACCGCTAGAGGTAGCACAGATACGCAGTATTTT
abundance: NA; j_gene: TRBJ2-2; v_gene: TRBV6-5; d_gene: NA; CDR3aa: CATGSGKERELFF; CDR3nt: TGTGCTACCGGTTCAGGAAAAGAACGGGAGCTGTTTTTT
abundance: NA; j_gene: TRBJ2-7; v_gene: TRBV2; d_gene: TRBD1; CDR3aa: CASSGDSFSYEQYF; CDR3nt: TGTGCCAGCAGTGGGGACAGCTTTTCTTACGAGCAGTACTTC
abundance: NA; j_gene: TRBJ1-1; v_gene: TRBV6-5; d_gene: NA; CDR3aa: CASKTGMNTEAFF; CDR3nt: TGTGCCAGTAAAACAGGCATGAACACTGAAGCTTTCTTT
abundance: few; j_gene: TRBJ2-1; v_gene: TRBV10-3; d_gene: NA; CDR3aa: CAITKNREHEQFF; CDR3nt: TGTGCCATCACTAAGAACAGGGAACACGAGCAGTTCTTC
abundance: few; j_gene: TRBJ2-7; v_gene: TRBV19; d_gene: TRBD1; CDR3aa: CATRDRGIREQYF; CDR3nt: TGTGCCACCCGGGACAGGGGAATCCGCGAGCAGTACTTC
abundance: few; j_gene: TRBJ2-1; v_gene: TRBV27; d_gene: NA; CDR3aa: CASSIRQTRSYNEQFF; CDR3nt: TGTGCCAGCAGCATACGACAGACTCGCTCCTACAATGAGCAGTTCTTC
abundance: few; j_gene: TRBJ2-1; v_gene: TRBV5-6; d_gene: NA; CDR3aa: CASSLEREQFF; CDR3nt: TGTGCCAGCAGCTTGGAGCGGGAGCAGTTCTTC
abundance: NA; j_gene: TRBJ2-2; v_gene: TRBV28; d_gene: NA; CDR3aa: CASSLSWGNTGELFF; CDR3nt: TGTGCCAGCAGTTTATCATGGGGGAACACCGGGGAGCTGTTTTTT
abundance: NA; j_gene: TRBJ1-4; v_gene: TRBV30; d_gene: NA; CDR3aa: CAWALLGRSEKLFF; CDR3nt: TGTGCCTGGGCACTTCTTGGAAGGTCCGAAAAACTGTTTTTT
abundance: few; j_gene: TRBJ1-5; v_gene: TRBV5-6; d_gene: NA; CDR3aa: CASSPGGGNQPQHF; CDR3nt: TGTGCCAGCAGCCCCGGTGGTGGCAATCAGCCCCAGCATTTT
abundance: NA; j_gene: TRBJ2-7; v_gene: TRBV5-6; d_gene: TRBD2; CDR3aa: CASSWAQRGGAYEQYF; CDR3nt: TGTGCCAGCAGCTGGGCCCAGCGGGGGGGCGCCTACGAGCAGTACTTC
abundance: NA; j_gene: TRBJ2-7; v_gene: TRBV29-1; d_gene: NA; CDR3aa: CSVNRGGDEQYF; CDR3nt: TGCAGCGTCAACAGGGGAGGGGACGAGCAGTACTTC
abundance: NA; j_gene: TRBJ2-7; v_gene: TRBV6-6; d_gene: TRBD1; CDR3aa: CASSYRGPYEQYF; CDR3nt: TGTGCCAGCAGTTATAGGGGGCCCTACGAGCAGTACTTC
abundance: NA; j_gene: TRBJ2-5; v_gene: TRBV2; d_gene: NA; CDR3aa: CASSDGVVETQYF; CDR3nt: TGTGCCAGCAGTGATGGGGTAGTGGAGACCCAGTACTTC
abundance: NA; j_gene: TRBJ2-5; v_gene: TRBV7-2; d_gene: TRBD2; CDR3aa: CASSLVGGDWETQYF; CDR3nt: TGTGCCAGCAGCTTGGTCGGGGGGGACTGGGAGACCCAGTACTTC
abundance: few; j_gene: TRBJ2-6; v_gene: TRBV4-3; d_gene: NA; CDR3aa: CASSTRPSGANVLTF; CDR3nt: TGCGCCAGCAGCACACGGCCCTCTGGGGCCAACGTCCTGACTTTC